The 18 T cell receptor beta chains below were found in one sample sequenced in a study of long-term antiretroviral therapy in people with HIV. Sequencing used immunoSEQ v3.0 at survey level. Only in-frame clones appear in the TCRdb table, and some are missing; sequencing was by immunoSEQ multiplex PCR. This repertoire shows 30,000 to 40,000 clones, around 90% found once; its top ten account for 10% to 15%. Sequencing used unsorted PBMCs, obtained 1.1 years after starting antiretroviral therapy. Every receptor here comes from a man younger than 35 with HIV.

V usage is TRBV15 and J usage is TRBJ1-2, with 9 nucleotides matching TRBD1. The CDR3 has 15 residues. J was trimmed by 2 bases and V by 1 base; bases with no gene match: 2. Germline V gives CDR1 LNHNV, CDR2 YYDKDF (reference sequence). This chain's CDR3 is CATSRVDRGNYGYTF. CDR3 bases: TGTGCCACCAGCAGAGTTGACAGGGGGAACTATGGCTACACCTTC.

The rearrangement uses TRBV19 and TRBJ2-2; TRBD2 is a possible D gene (7 bases). The CDR3 length is 18 residues. Germline CDR1 LNHDA, CDR2 SQIVND (reference sequence). The V end was cut by 3 bases, the J end by 5 bases, with 22 bases between. CDR3 coding DNA: TGTGCCAGTAGTATGTGGAGGGGGGGAGTCGTTAGGACCGGGGAGCTGTTTTTT. Amino acid sequence: CASSMWRGGVVRTGELFF.

The CDR3 protein is CASSFDEKLFF. The CDR3 nucleotides read TGTGCCAGTAGTTTCGATGAAAAACTGTTTTTT. This chain links TRBV19 with TRBJ1-4; D uncertain. Trimming removed 5 bases at V and 6 bases at J, with 4 bases between. The CDR3 runs 11 residues. Germline V gives CDR1 LNHDA, CDR2 SQIVND (reference sequence).

The J gene is TRBJ1-1, the V gene TRBV7-8; D might be TRBD1 (5 bases). CDR1 is SGHVS, CDR2 FQNEAQ, per germline. V shed 6 bases and J shed 10 bases, with 18 bases lying between them. The CDR3 runs to 13 residues. The CDR3 DNA reads TGTGCCAGCAGGGCAGGTGGGACGCGGGGAGCTTTCTTT. The encoded protein is CASRAGGTRGAFF.

The chain links TRBV9 to TRBJ1-1, with D possibly being TRBD1 (5 bases). CDR1 is SGDLS, CDR2 YYNGEE, per germline. Trimming removed 0 bases from V and 4 bases from J, with 19 bases in between. The CDR3 sequence is 17 residues long. CDR3 bases: TGTGCCAGCAGCGTAGGACAACAGGACTATGTGGGCACTGAAGCTTTCTTT. It is translated as CASSVGQQDYVGTEAFF.

The rearrangement uses TRBV30 and TRBJ1-1; D is undetermined. This CDR3 comprises 13 residues. Trimming left V 0 bases short and J 5 bases short, with 10 bases between. Germline CDR1 is GTSNPN and CDR2 is SVGIG (reference sequence). CDR3 bases: TGTGCCTGGAGTGTATCTGGGTGGACTGAAGCTTTCTTT. Protein product: CAWSVSGWTEAFF.

This chain uses TRBV5-1 with TRBJ2-3; TRBD2 agrees at 14 bases. Losses at the gene ends were 4 bases for V and 0 bases for J; bases not matched to a gene: 7. The CDR3 is 18 amino acids. CDR1 SGHRS and CDR2 YFSETQ come from the germline V gene. DNA of the CDR3: TGCGCCAGCAGCGATCTCGGGACTAGCGGGGGTAGCACAGATACGCAGTATTTT. This sequence encodes CASSDLGTSGGSTDTQYF. The full variable domain, rest sourced from reference TRBV5-1 and TRBJ2-3, is KAGVTQTPRYLIKTRGQQVTLSCSPISGHRSVSWYQQTPGQGLQFLFEYFSETQRNKGNFPGRFSGRQFSNSRSEMNVSTLELGDSALYLCASSDLGTSGGSTDTQYFGPGTRLTVL.

The V gene is TRBV27, the J gene TRBJ2-2; 14 nucleotides match TRBD2. Per germline, CDR1 MNHEY and CDR2 SMNVEV (reference sequence). The CDR3 runs to 16 residues. V shed 8 bases and J 5 bases; nucleotides not matched to a gene: 7. This CDR3 is CASAPGLAGVTGELFF. CDR3 nucleotide sequence: TGTGCCAGCGCTCCGGGACTAGCGGGAGTAACCGGGGAGCTGTTTTTT.

This clone was found a few times. The genes are TRBV2 and TRBJ1-1; D is possibly TRBD1 (6 bases). Germline V gene data show CDR1 as SNHLY and CDR2 as FYNNEI. This CDR3 region has 14 residues. With 7 bases removed from V and 5 bases from J, the gap between germline ends came to 17 bases. The CDR3 region is CASTVARGGTEAFF. CDR3 sequence (DNA): TGTGCCAGCACCGTCGCCAGGGGAGGGACTGAAGCTTTCTTT.

For the CDR3, the DNA is TGTGCCAGCAGCTCCAGAGAAGGGAACTATGGCTACACCTTC. Its translation is CASSSREGNYGYTF. The chain couples TRBV7-9 to TRBJ1-2; D not resolved. Germline CDR1 is SEHNR and CDR2 is FQNEAQ (reference sequence). With 4 bases removed from V and 2 bases from J, the gap between germline ends came to 11 bases. The CDR3 has 14 residues.

The chain combines TRBV28 with TRBJ2-4; TRBD1 aligns across 10 bases. The CDR3 sequence is 15 residues long. J was trimmed by 0 bases and V by 4 bases; bases with no gene match: 0. Germline V CDR1 and CDR2: MDHEN, SYDVKM. CDR3 protein: CASSWDRGAKNIQYF. The DNA of the CDR3 is TGTGCCAGCAGTTGGGACAGGGGAGCCAAAAACATTCAGTACTTC.

The J gene is TRBJ2-7, the V gene TRBV6-6; tentative D call: TRBD2 (6 bases). The V end lost 6 bases, the J end lost 0 bases, and 12 bases lay between the germline ends. CDR3 length: 14 amino acids. Per germline, CDR1 MNHNY and CDR2 SVGAGI (reference sequence). The CDR3 region has the DNA TGTGCCAGCAGCCCCGCGGGACTCTCCTACGAGCAGTACTTC. Translating it yields CASSPAGLSYEQYF.

The V gene is TRBV29-1, the J gene TRBJ1-6, with D possibly TRBD1 on 6 matching bases. Deletions cut 5 bases from V and 0 bases from J, with 8 bases between. The CDR3 is 14 amino acids. The germline V gene encodes CDR1 SQVTM and CDR2 ANQGSEA. The CDR3 region has the DNA TGCAGCGTTAAGGGGGACTCCTATAATTCACCCCTCCACTTT. Translated: CSVKGDSYNSPLHF.

The chain recombines TRBV5-1 with TRBJ2-5, with 9 nucleotides matching TRBD2. V lost 2 bases, J lost 3 bases, and 8 bases stayed unmatched. Germline lookup yields CDR1 SGHRS and CDR2 YFSETQ. The CDR3 length is 16 residues. Here the CDR3 DNA reads TGCGCCAGCAGCTTCGGCAGCGGGGGGCTAAAAGAGACCCAGTACTTC. Residues: CASSFGSGGLKETQYF.

The chain couples TRBV5-1 to TRBJ2-1, with 7 bases matching TRBD2. With V trimmed by 0 bases and J by 2 bases, 8 bases remained unmatched. This CDR3 has 17 amino acids. Germline CDR1 and CDR2: SGHRS and YFSETQ. The CDR3 coding sequence is TGCGCCAGCAGCTTGGGGCCCAGCGGGATTACCTACAATGAGCAGTTCTTC. Translated, it gives CASSLGPSGITYNEQFF.

This chain links TRBV25-1 with TRBJ2-3; D is perhaps TRBD1 (5 bases). CDR1 is MGHDK and CDR2 is SYGVNS in the germline V gene. The V end lost 8 bases, the J end lost 5 bases, and 14 bases lay between the germline ends. The CDR3 is 13 amino acids. The CDR3 protein is CASGAGPGDTQYF. The CDR3 DNA reads as TGTGCCAGCGGGGCCGGACCGGGAGATACGCAGTATTTT.

Of note for this clone: Other DNA sequences from this sample encode an identical CDR3 as well. The chain uses TRBV30 and TRBJ1-3; D unresolved. The germline V gene encodes CDR1 GTSNPN and CDR2 SVGIG (reference sequence). V lost 2 bases and J 0 bases, leaving 5 bases between the germline ends. The length of the CDR3 is 13 residues. The CDR3 bases are TGTGCCTGGAGTCTGAGCTCTGGAAACACCATATATTTT. Amino acids: CAWSLSSGNTIYF.

In its sample, this clone was seen once. The chain recombines TRBV7-9 with TRBJ2-5; perhaps TRBD2 as D (5 bases). The J call may not be correct, given that the DNA end is closer to TRBJ2-7. CDR1 is SEHNR and CDR2 is FQNEAQ in the germline V gene (reference sequence). The CDR3 has 13 residues. The CDR3 loop reads CASGGQSSYEQYF. The DNA of the CDR3 is TGTGCCAGCGGCGGGCAGAGCTCCTACGAGCAGTACTTC.